This T cell receptor (beta chain) was captured by sequencing in a study of cytotoxic CD8 clonotypes in ibrutinib-treated CLL. Study-wide context: Patient counts were 11 relapsed/refractory, 15 treatment-naive and about 18 IGHV unmutated.

Trimming took 7 bases from V and 4 from J, leaving 15 bases between them. Germline V gene lookup returns CDR1 MNHNY and CDR2 SVGAGI (reference sequence). CDR3 length equals 14 residues. The protocol was immunoSEQ multiplex PCR, while the TCRdb copy is restricted to in-frame clones and leaves out a portion. The table lists tens of thousands of clones, 55% to 70% of them singletons. The V and J genes are TRBV6-6 and TRBJ2-3; D is uncertain. The sequenced sample was PBMCs, obtained after 24 months of ibrutinib treatment. This TCR came from a human donor with chronic lymphocytic leukemia. CDR3 DNA: TGTGCCAGCACCTTAGGTTCCGCGGCAGATACGCAGTATTTT. The encoded protein is CASTLGSAADTQYF.